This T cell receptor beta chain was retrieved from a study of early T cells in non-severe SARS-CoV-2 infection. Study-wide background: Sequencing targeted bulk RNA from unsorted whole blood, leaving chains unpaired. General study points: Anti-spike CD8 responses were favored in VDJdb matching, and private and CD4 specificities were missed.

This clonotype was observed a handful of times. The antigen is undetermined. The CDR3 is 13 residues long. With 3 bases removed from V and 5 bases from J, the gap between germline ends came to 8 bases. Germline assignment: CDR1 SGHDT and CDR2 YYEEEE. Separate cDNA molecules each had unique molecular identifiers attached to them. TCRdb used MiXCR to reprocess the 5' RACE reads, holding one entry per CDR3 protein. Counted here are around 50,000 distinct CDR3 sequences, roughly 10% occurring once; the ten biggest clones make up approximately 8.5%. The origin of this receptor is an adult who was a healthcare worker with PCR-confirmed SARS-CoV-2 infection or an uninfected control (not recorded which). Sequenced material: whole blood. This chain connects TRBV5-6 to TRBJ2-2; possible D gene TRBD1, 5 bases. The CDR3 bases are TGTGCCAGCAGCTACGCAGGGACCGGGGAGCTGTTTTTT. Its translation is CASSYAGTGELFF.